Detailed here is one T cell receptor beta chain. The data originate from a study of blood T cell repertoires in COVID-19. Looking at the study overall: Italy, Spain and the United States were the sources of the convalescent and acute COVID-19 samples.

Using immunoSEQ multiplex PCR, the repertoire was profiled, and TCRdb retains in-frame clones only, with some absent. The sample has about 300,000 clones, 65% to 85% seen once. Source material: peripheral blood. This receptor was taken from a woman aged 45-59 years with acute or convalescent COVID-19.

The CDR3 DNA follows: TGCGCCACCAGGGGGGGGACGGGAAACACCATATATTTT. This codes for CATRGGTGNTIYF. This chain links TRBV10-2 with TRBJ1-3; 7 bases align to TRBD1. Germline CDR1 and CDR2: WSHSY and SAAADI. The CDR3 consists of 13 residues. The V and J ends lost 10 bases and 4 bases, in that order; junction bases with no gene match: 7.